Each of the 26 T cell receptor beta chains below was sequenced from the same sample in a study of OX40 agonist ivuxolimab in advanced cancers. Receptors were amplified or captured by the immunoSEQ multiplex PCR assay. What TCRdb holds here is the immuneACCESS table cut down to in-frame rearrangements. Part of the clones is not present; checked against another copy, under half of the missing clones reflect an unresolved V gene, and the others are unexplained. This sample lists approximately 82,000 clones; 83% were detected once. The biggest ten clones account for 0.7% to 0.9% of the sample. The starting material was CD4+ or CD8+ T cells sorted from blood, obtained in a trial of the OX40 agonist ivuxolimab. Source of these receptors: an adult with an advanced solid tumor such as melanoma, head and neck, liver or kidney cancer.

The CDR3 DNA reads TGCGCCAGCAGCCAAGATCTAGTAAGGGGAAATGAGCAGTTCTTC. Amino acid sequence: CASSQDLVRGNEQFF. The chain is built from TRBV4-1 and TRBJ2-1; tentative D call: TRBD1 (5 bases). This CDR3 has 15 residues. Trimming took 0 bases from V and 7 from J, leaving 13 bases between them. The germline CDR1 and CDR2 sequences are MGHRA and YSYEKL.

The chain carries TRBV7-9 and TRBJ2-2, with 8 bases matching TRBD1. Germline assignment: CDR1 SEHNR and CDR2 FQNEAQ (reference sequence). V was pared by 0 bases and J by 4 bases, with 1 base of the junction left unmatched. CDR3 size: 15 residues. Here the CDR3 reads CASSLATGATGELFF. CDR3 DNA: TGTGCCAGCAGCTTAGCGACAGGGGCCACCGGGGAGCTGTTTTTT.

This clone came up a few times. The chain is built from TRBV6-6 and TRBJ1-2; weak D call: TRBD1 (5 bases). Trimming removed 2 bases at V and 6 bases at J, with 13 bases between. The CDR3 length is 14 residues. Germline CDR1 reads MNHNY; CDR2 reads SVGAGI (reference sequence). The chain's CDR3 is CASSYPQGGDGYTF. The CDR3, as DNA: TGTGCCAGCAGTTACCCGCAGGGAGGGGATGGCTACACCTTC.

This chain joins TRBV5-6 and TRBJ1-6, with TRBD1 matching over 7 bases. Germline-derived CDR1 and CDR2 are SGHDT and YYEEEE. The CDR3 covers 14 residues. V shed 4 bases and J 7 bases; nucleotides not matched to a gene: 5. The CDR3 coding sequence is TGTGCCAGCAGCAGCGACAGGGAGAATTCACCCCTCCACTTT. It codes for CASSSDRENSPLHF.

This chain joins TRBV6-5 and TRBJ2-1; no clear D gene. CDR3 length: 11 amino acids. Trimming took 8 bases from V and 3 from J, leaving 5 bases between them. Germline CDR1 reads MNHEY; CDR2 reads SVGAGI. In DNA, the CDR3 is TGTGCCAGCCGCCACTACAATGAGCAGTTCTTC. Encoded protein: CASRHYNEQFF.

The chain combines TRBV29-1 with TRBJ2-7; D is undetermined. The V and J ends lost 7 bases and 0 bases respectively, with 16 bases between them. Germline values: CDR1 SQVTM, CDR2 ANQGSEA. The CDR3 contains 14 residues. CDR3 amino acids: CSARTDLSSYEQYF. The CDR3 nucleotides are TGCAGCGCCCGGACGGACCTTAGCTCCTACGAGCAGTACTTC.

This CDR3 reads CASSPGSQRTEAFF. The CDR3 bases are TGTGCCAGCTCACCGGGGTCCCAGCGCACTGAAGCTTTCTTT. V is TRBV18 and J is TRBJ1-1, with D unclear. Germline assignment: CDR1 KGHSH and CDR2 LQKENI. The CDR3 has 14 amino acids. With 3 bases removed from V and 4 bases from J, the gap between germline ends came to 12 bases.

The rearrangement uses TRBV6-5 and TRBJ2-1; D is perhaps TRBD2 (5 bases). Germline lookup yields CDR1 MNHEY and CDR2 SVGAGI. The CDR3 covers 15 residues. V lost 5 bases and J lost 3, with 14 bases in between. CDR3 DNA: TGTGCCAGCAGTCCCCGCGAGCGGAGCTACAATGAGCAGTTCTTC. It translates to CASSPRERSYNEQFF.

The J gene is TRBJ2-7, the V gene TRBV19, with a weak D call TRBD2 (5 bases). With 5 bases removed from V and 0 bases from J, the gap between germline ends came to 17 bases. Germline V lookup: CDR1 LNHDA, CDR2 SQIVND (reference sequence). The length of the CDR3 is 16 residues. The CDR3, as DNA: TGTGCCAGTAGTGGGGTTGAGGGTGTCCCCTCCTACGAGCAGTACTTC. Translated, it gives CASSGVEGVPSYEQYF.

The DNA of the CDR3 is TGTGCCAGCAGCTTAGCGCGCGGGGGGGCTGTAGAGCAGTACTTC. This translates into CASSLARGGAVEQYF. The chain employs TRBV7-2 and TRBJ2-7; 9 nucleotides line up with TRBD2. This CDR3 region has 15 residues. The V segment lost 0 bases and the J segment 7 bases; nucleotides outside the gene matches: 7. Germline V gives CDR1 SGHTA, CDR2 FQGNSA.

The chain employs TRBV7-9 and TRBJ2-4, with 13 bases fitting TRBD2. Germline values: CDR1 SEHNR, CDR2 FQNEAQ (reference sequence). V gave up 5 bases and J gave up 0 bases; unmatched junction bases: 10. The CDR3 covers 19 residues. The CDR3 here is CASSLGRLAGGVAKNIQYF. The CDR3 DNA sequence: TGTGCCAGCAGCCTGGGGCGACTAGCGGGGGGCGTAGCCAAAAACATTCAGTACTTC. Using reference TRBV7-9 and TRBJ2-4 for the parts outside the CDR3, the full variable domain is DTGVSQNPRHKITKRGQNVTFRCDPISEHNRLYWYRQTLGQGPEFLTYFQNEAQLEKSRLLSDRFSAERPKGSFSTLEIQRTEQGDSAMYLCASSLGRLAGGVAKNIQYFGAGTRLSVL.

The chain uses TRBV18 and TRBJ1-2; 11 bases align to TRBD1. The CDR3 runs 17 residues. Trimming cost V 3 bases and J 0 bases; bases outside gene matches: 6. Germline V gene data show CDR1 as KGHSH and CDR2 as LQKENI. The DNA for the CDR3 is TGTGCCAGCTCACCGGGGACAGGGGGGACTTCTAACTATGGCTACACCTTC. This gives the protein CASSPGTGGTSNYGYTF.

The chain links TRBV21-1 to TRBJ2-2; the table calls TRBD1, which could not be checked here. TRBV21-1 is recorded as a pseudogene. The CDR3 length is 18 residues. CDR3 nucleotides: TGTGCCAGCAGCCCCCCGGACAGGGGGCCTCCGGAGACCGGGGAGCTGTTTTTT. Protein sequence: CASSPPDRGPPETGELFF.

V usage is TRBV14 and J usage is TRBJ2-5; no clear D gene. V lost 1 base and J lost 1, with 10 bases in between. The CDR3 covers 15 residues. Germline loops: CDR1 SGHDN, CDR2 FVKESK. Here the CDR3 DNA reads TGTGCCAGCAGCCAAGCAGTCGACTCCCAAGAGACCCAGTACTTC. Its translation is CASSQAVDSQETQYF. Full variable domain (rest looked up from reference TRBV14 and TRBJ2-5): EAGVTQFPSHSVIEKGQTVTLRCDPISGHDNLYWYRRVMGKEIKFLLHFVKESKQDESGMPNNRFLAERTGGTYSTLKVQPAELEDSGVYFCASSQAVDSQETQYFGPGTRLLVL.

V and J are TRBV6-1 and TRBJ1-1; D is undetermined. The CDR3 totals 11 residues. The V end was cut by 10 bases, the J end by 1 base, with 7 bases between. CDR1 is MNHNS and CDR2 is SASEGT in the germline V gene. CDR3 region: CATNRNTEAFF. CDR3 nucleotide sequence: TGTGCCACAAACAGGAACACTGAAGCTTTCTTT.

The chain uses TRBV11-2 and TRBJ1-6; D perhaps matches TRBD1 (5 bases). The CDR3 consists of 16 residues. V was clipped by 0 bases and J by 10 bases, with 16 bases between them. Germline-derived CDR1 and CDR2 are SGHAT and FQNNGV. The CDR3 region has the DNA TGTGCCAGCAGCTTAGAAGGGTCAGGGCCCTACTCACCCCTCCACTTT. Translation: CASSLEGSGPYSPLHF.

This clone was detected only once. The V and J genes are TRBV27 and TRBJ1-1; D call uncertain. CDR3 length equals 10 residues. Germline CDR1 is MNHEY and CDR2 is SMNVEV (reference sequence). Trimming shortened V by 8 bases and J by 7 bases, and 8 bases separated the two germline ends. The CDR3 sequence: CASGFVEAFF. The CDR3 nucleotides are TGTGCCAGCGGCTTCGTTGAAGCTTTCTTT.

The gene calls are TRBV6-6 and TRBJ1-4; D is ambiguous. The CDR3 covers 14 residues. CDR1 is MNHNY and CDR2 is SVGAGI in the germline V gene (reference sequence). V lost 7 bases to trimming and J lost 4 bases, with 13 bases between them. The CDR3 region is CASTPLRSNEKLFF. In nucleotides, the CDR3 is TGTGCCAGCACCCCGCTTAGAAGTAATGAAAAACTGTTTTTT.

This clone is a singleton in its sample. The chain uses TRBV11-2 and TRBJ2-5; weak D call: TRBD2 (6 bases). CDR1 is SGHAT, CDR2 FQNNGV, per germline. The CDR3 runs to 15 residues. The V gene lost 1 base and the J gene lost 5 bases, with 14 bases spanning the gap. The CDR3 DNA reads TGTGCCAGCAGCTTAGCACGGGGAGGCAGGGAGACCCAGTACTTC. Its translation: CASSLARGGRETQYF. The whole variable domain, remainder taken from reference TRBV11-2 and TRBJ2-5, is EAGVAQSPRYKIIEKRQSVAFWCNPISGHATLYWYQQILGQGPKLLIQFQNNGVVDDSQLPKDRFSAERLKGVDSTLKIQPAKLEDSAVYLCASSLARGGRETQYFGPGTRLLVL.

The V gene is TRBV14, the J gene TRBJ2-2; 7 bases agree with TRBD1. Germline loops: CDR1 SGHDN, CDR2 FVKESK. The ends lost 4 bases at V and 7 bases at J; junction bases unmatched: 3. The CDR3 consists of 13 residues. CDR3: CASSPRGIGELFF. The CDR3 DNA is TGTGCCAGCAGCCCCAGGGGGATCGGGGAGCTGTTTTTT.

For this clone: The sample has other DNA sequences that encode this CDR3 too. The chain combines TRBV21-1 with TRBJ2-5; the table's TRBD1 call for D was not verified on the DNA. TRBV21-1 is assigned pseudogene status. This CDR3 contains 15 residues. The CDR3 loop is CASSRPTGSKETQYF. The CDR3 nucleotides are TGTGCCAGCAGTAGACCGACAGGGAGTAAAGAGACCCAGTACTTC.

This sequence joins TRBV10-2 and TRBJ1-1; D is ambiguous. The CDR3 loop spans 15 amino acids. V gave up 2 bases and J gave up 1 base, with 11 bases separating them. Germline assignment: CDR1 WSHSY and CDR2 SAAADI. The CDR3 region has the DNA TGCGCCAGCAGTGAGCTCACGGCGGGGAACACTGAAGCTTTCTTT. Its translation is CASSELTAGNTEAFF.

The CDR3 spells CASSPGGQGGTQYF. The CDR3 nucleotides are TGCGCCAGCAGCCCAGGGGGGCAGGGAGGGACCCAGTACTTC. This chain uses TRBV4-3 with TRBJ2-5, with a tentative D call TRBD1 (7 bases). The V and J ends lost 4 bases and 7 bases respectively, with 16 bases between them. The length of the CDR3 is 14 residues. Germline V gene lookup returns CDR1 LGHNA and CDR2 YSLEER.

This clone was seen a few times. The chain carries TRBV14 and TRBJ1-6, with no clear D. The CDR3 loop spans 14 amino acids. Trimming left V 1 base short and J 9 bases short, with 10 bases between. Germline V lookup: CDR1 SGHDN, CDR2 FVKESK. CDR3 bases: TGTGCCAGCAGCCAAGGTGTTTTGCGTTCACCCCTCCACTTT. Its protein product is CASSQGVLRSPLHF. The full variable domain, completed using reference TRBV14 and TRBJ1-6, is EAGVTQFPSHSVIEKGQTVTLRCDPISGHDNLYWYRRVMGKEIKFLLHFVKESKQDESGMPNNRFLAERTGGTYSTLKVQPAELEDSGVYFCASSQGVLRSPLHFGNGTRLTVT.

The chain combines TRBV7-6 with TRBJ2-7; no clear D gene. Germline V CDR1 and CDR2: SGHVS, FNYEAQ. V shed 5 bases and J shed 6 bases, with 11 bases lying between them. This CDR3 has 12 amino acids. The CDR3 here is CASSRTEAEQYF. The CDR3 region has the DNA TGTGCCAGCAGCCGTACCGAAGCCGAGCAGTACTTC.

V gene TRBV10-3 combines with J gene TRBJ1-2, with a possible D match to TRBD1 (5 bases). CDR3 length equals 15 residues. Germline V lookup: CDR1 ENHRY, CDR2 SYGVKD. The germline V and J ends were trimmed by 1 base and 4 bases, with 13 bases remaining between them. The DNA of the CDR3 is TGTGCCATCAGTGAGTGGGGCAGGGAGGCCTATGGCTACACCTTC. Protein product: CAISEWGREAYGYTF.